The rows below give T cell receptor beta chains drawn from one sample of a study of response to subunit inactivated influenza vaccine. TCRdb processed the RT-PCR reads anew with MiXCR; each CDR3 protein has one entry. The table shows 450,000 to 550,000 distinct CDR3 sequences, with 25% occurring only once. Specimen: CD4+ T cells sorted from PBMCs, collected roughly 5 days after vaccination. These receptors came from a man aged 50 to 59 who received an inactivated influenza vaccine. Each CDR3 is given with its conserved first and last residue. Fields, in order: CDR3 length, V gene, D gene, clone size, J gene, CDR3 DNA, CDR3 protein. The D gene is left open where the match is weak. Size is omitted from some rows. Given values are once, few, many or a class for expanded clones.

>14|TRBV12-3/TRBV12-4|TRBD1|-|TRBJ1-1
TGTGCCAGCAGTGGTCTACAGGGGGGCACTGAAGCTTTCTTT
CASSGLQGGTEAFF
>13|TRBV6-5|-|few|TRBJ2-1
TGTGCCAGCAGTTACTCGGTGCAGGCGCCGCAGTTCTTC
CASSYSVQAPQFF
>14|TRBV4-1|-|-|TRBJ2-3
TGCGCCAGCAGCCAAGGCCAGCTCACAGATACGCAGTATTTT
CASSQGQLTDTQYF
>16|TRBV6-4|-|-|TRBJ2-1
TGTGCCAGCAGGACGCAAGCGGCGAGCTCCTACAATGAGCAGTTCTTC
CASRTQAASSYNEQFF
>14|TRBV12-3/TRBV12-4|-|-|TRBJ2-1
TGTGCCAGCGGGACACAGGCCTCCTACAATGAGCAGTTCTTC
CASGTQASYNEQFF
>14|TRBV20-1|TRBD1|few|TRBJ2-5
TGCAGTGCTAGGGGGGACAGGGGGGCAGAGACCCAGTACTTC
CSARGDRGAETQYF
>14|TRBV12-3/TRBV12-4|TRBD1|few|TRBJ1-5
TGTGCCAGCAGAACCACAGGGGGCAATCAGCCCCAGCATTTT
CASRTTGGNQPQHF
>12|TRBV10-3|TRBD1|few|TRBJ1-2
TGTGCCACCTTGGACAGGGGGCTTGGCTACACCTTC
CATLDRGLGYTF
>15|TRBV20-1|-|-|TRBJ2-1
TGCAGTGCCCGGGCCGGGTCCAACTCCTACAATGAGCAGTTCTTC
CSARAGSNSYNEQFF
>14|TRBV7-2|-|-|TRBJ2-5
TGTGCCAGCAGCACCCGAACGACTCGAGAGACCCAGTACTTC
CASSTRTTRETQYF
>12|TRBV7-6|TRBD1|few|TRBJ2-5
TGTGCCAGCAGCCTAGGGGGCTTGACCCAGTACTTC
CASSLGGLTQYF
>16|TRBV6-1|TRBD2|-|TRBJ2-3
TGTGCCAGCAGTCAACTAGCGTATCAATTCACAGATACGCAGTATTTT
CASSQLAYQFTDTQYF
>18|TRBV6-1|TRBD1|few|TRBJ1-5
TGTGCCAGCAGTGGGGGGACAGGGACCCCCTTTAGCAATCAGCCCCAGCATTTT
CASSGGTGTPFSNQPQHF
>14|TRBV4-1|TRBD1|-|TRBJ2-5
TGCGCCAGCAGCCAGAGGGACAGGGAGGGGACCCAGTACTTC
CASSQRDREGTQYF
>17|TRBV5-1|-|few|TRBJ1-4
TGCGCCAGCAGCCCTGGGGTAGATACTGCGACTAATGAAAAACTGTTTTTT
CASSPGVDTATNEKLFF
>13|TRBV7-6|-|few|TRBJ2-7
TGTGCCAGCAGCTTAGATGCGGGCTACGAGCAGTACTTC
CASSLDAGYEQYF
>14|TRBV20-1|TRBD2|-|TRBJ2-7
TGCAGTGGGGGACTAGCGGGTAGAGGAAGCGAGCAGTACTTC
CSGGLAGRGSEQYF
>14|TRBV23-1|-|-|TRBJ2-7
TGCGCCAGCAGTCAAAGCTTCTGGCAACGGGAGCAGTACTTC
CASSQSFWQREQYF
>20|TRBV11-1|TRBD2|-|TRBJ2-1
TGTGCCAGCAGCTTGATGTTTCGGACTAGCGGGGGGGCAGAAGCCAATGAGCAGTTCTTC
CASSLMFRTSGGAEANEQFF
>16|TRBV5-1|-|few|TRBJ2-1
TGCGCCAGCAGCTTGGCCCGGGGTGGATGGTTAAATGAGCAGTTCTTC
CASSLARGGWLNEQFF
>16|TRBV7-2|TRBD1|few|TRBJ1-4
TGTGCCAGCAGCTTGGGGACAGGGGGCTCGACTGAAAAACTGTTTTTT
CASSLGTGGSTEKLFF
>15|TRBV7-2|TRBD1|-|TRBJ1-1
TGTGCCAGCAGCCTCCGGGACAGGGGCAACACTGAAGCTTTCTTT
CASSLRDRGNTEAFF
>11|TRBV12-3/TRBV12-4|TRBD1|many|TRBJ2-1
TGTGCCAGCAGTATGGGGACAGTCGTGTTGTTC
CASSMGTVVLF
>13|TRBV6-2/TRBV6-3|-|-|TRBJ2-5
TGTGCCAGCAGTTCCATCTTCCAAGAGACCCAGAACTTC
CASSSIFQETQNF
>14|TRBV29-1|TRBD1|many|TRBJ2-7
TGCAGCGTCGGAAGACAGGGGGATGCCTACGAGCAGTACTTC
CSVGRQGDAYEQYF
>13|TRBV11-2|-|few|TRBJ1-3
TGTGCCAGCAGCCCCACCGGGCGGAACACCATATATTTT
CASSPTGRNTIYF
>13|TRBV7-9|-|few|TRBJ2-7
TGTGCCAGCAGCTTAGCTTTATCAGGGCAGCAGTACTTC
CASSLALSGQQYF
>16|TRBV20-1|TRBD2|-|TRBJ2-5
TGCAGTGCTAGAGATAGAATAGCGGGAGTGCAAGAGACCCAGTACTTC
CSARDRIAGVQETQYF
>17|TRBV5-1|-|-|TRBJ2-5
TGCGCCAGCAGCCACGGGCGCGGCGGGGCCCTAGGAGAGACCCAGTACTTC
CASSHGRGGALGETQYF
>16|TRBV7-2|TRBD2|few|TRBJ2-1
TGTGCCAGCAGCTTAGTTCCCGGGGGGGCCCGTAATGAGCAGTTCTTC
CASSLVPGGARNEQFF
>16|TRBV5-1|TRBD2|few|TRBJ2-3
TGCGCCAGCACCCCCCGTTGGGGGGGAGGAGCAGATACGCAGTATTTT
CASTPRWGGGADTQYF
>18|TRBV12-3/TRBV12-4|TRBD1|-|TRBJ2-5
TGTGCCAGCAGTAACCCAGAGAAAGGACAGGCTCTCCAAGAGACCCAGTACTTC
CASSNPEKGQALQETQYF
>16|TRBV5-1|TRBD2|-|TRBJ2-1
TGCGCCAGCAGCAAAAGCGGGGCGGCCTCCTCTGGTGAGCAGTTCTTC
CASSKSGAASSGEQFF
>15|TRBV5-1|TRBD1|-|TRBJ1-1
TGCGCCAGCAGCTTGAGACAGGGGGCCGGAACTGAAGCTTTCTTT
CASSLRQGAGTEAFF
>15|TRBV4-3|TRBD1|-|TRBJ1-4
TGCGCCAGCAGCCAAGTACAGGGGGCTGGTGAAAAACTGTTTTTT
CASSQVQGAGEKLFF
>13|TRBV6-5|-|-|TRBJ1-4
TGTGCCAGCAGTTACAGGGAGAATGAAAAACTGTTTTTT
CASSYRENEKLFF
>13|TRBV7-2|-|few|TRBJ1-5
TGTGCCAGCAGTCAACACTTCGGTCAGCCCCAGCATTTT
CASSQHFGQPQHF
>15|TRBV5-1|TRBD2|-|TRBJ2-5
TGCGCCAGCAGCTTTACTAGCGGCAACAAAGAGACCCAGTACTTC
CASSFTSGNKETQYF
>12|TRBV6-5|-|-|TRBJ2-2
TGTGCCAGCAGGGATCTGGCCGGGGAGCTGTTTTTT
CASRDLAGELFF
>15|TRBV20-1|-|many|TRBJ2-1
TGCAGTGCTCCGAAAGGGGGGTTGAAATACAATGAGCAGTTCTTC
CSAPKGGLKYNEQFF
>15|TRBV12-3/TRBV12-4|-|-|TRBJ2-1
TGTGCCAGCATCAAACGACGGCCGTCCTACAATGAGCAGTTCTTC
CASIKRRPSYNEQFF
>18|TRBV11-2|-|-|TRBJ1-6
TGTGCCAGCAGCCCAGGGGTGGGGGGGAAAAGTTACAGGTCACCCCTCCACTTT
CASSPGVGGKSYRSPLHF
>14|TRBV18|TRBD1|-|TRBJ1-6
TGTGCCAGCTCACCAACGGACAGGAATTCACCCCTCCACTTT
CASSPTDRNSPLHF